This entry concerns a single T cell receptor (beta chain). Its antigen is still unknown. The entry originates in a study of post-analysis software for immune sequencing data. For the study at large: Relapsing-remitting, secondary progressive and progressive-relapsing multiple sclerosis courses were included.

Unique-molecular-identifier-tagged TCR beta cDNA libraries were used. Via MiXCR, TCRdb re-called the PCR reads, giving one row per CDR3 protein. Altogether 350,000 to 500,000 distinct CDR3 sequences are present, 39% being singletons, with the ten largest covering 7.6%. Study observations and caveats: The authors found that F measure strongly co-clustered same-batch samples. When compared against controls, multiple sclerosis patients showed significantly lower normalized Chao1 diversity. Patients carried 5 or 6 TRBV segments more frequently than controls did, and TRBV5-6, TRBV5-1 and TRBV20-1 were among them.

The V end was cut by 1 base, the J end by 3 bases, with 9 bases between. The CDR3 runs 14 residues. In germline, CDR1 is SGHDT, CDR2 YYEEEE. J is TRBJ2-3 and V is TRBV5-6; no clear D gene. The clonotype originates from a girl aged 2 to 9 with multiple sclerosis. Sample: blood. The CDR3 spells CASSLRSYTDTQYF. The CDR3 DNA is TGTGCCAGCAGCTTGAGGTCGTATACAGATACGCAGTATTTT.